A selection of T cell receptor beta chains follows, all from one sample in a study of blood T cell repertoires in COVID-19. Clones were sequenced by immunoSEQ multiplex PCR, and TCRdb holds only the in-frame ones, with some missing. This table has 20,000 to 30,000 clones, 90% appearing once. Sequenced sample: peripheral blood. The source is a man aged 70-80 years with acute or convalescent COVID-19. Each CDR3 is given with its conserved first and last residue. D genes are given only for firm matches. A clone size is listed for some rows: how often the clone was seen (once, few, many), or a class if it is expanded.

clone size	V gene	D gene	J gene	CDR3 length	CDR3 protein	CDR3 DNA
few	TRBV4-2	TRBD1	TRBJ1-3	15	CASSQRDRAGNTIYF	TGTGCCAGCAGCCAAAGGGACAGGGCTGGAAACACCATATATTTT
-	TRBV5-4	TRBD1	TRBJ2-7	14	CASSSRDSSYEQYF	TGTGCCAGCAGCTCCCGGGACAGCTCCTACGAGCAGTACTTC
-	TRBV5-4	TRBD1	TRBJ1-1	13	CASGTGSDTEAFF	TGTGCCAGCGGGACAGGGTCGGACACTGAAGCTTTCTTT
once	TRBV19	-	TRBJ2-1	15	CASSMGRGSFDEQFF	TGTGCCAGTAGTATGGGCAGGGGTAGTTTCGATGAGCAGTTCTTC
-	TRBV7-2	-	TRBJ2-7	18	CASSLVVGGTPDSSEQYF	TGTGCCAGCAGCTTAGTAGTCGGAGGGACTCCTGACTCCAGCGAGCAGTACTTC
-	TRBV4-3	TRBD2	TRBJ2-7	15	CASSQELAGYAEQYF	TGCGCCAGCAGCCAAGAACTAGCGGGATATGCCGAGCAGTACTTC
-	TRBV28	TRBD2	TRBJ2-7	15	CASRSPAGVAYEQYF	TGTGCCAGCAGATCCCCAGCGGGAGTAGCCTACGAGCAGTACTTC
-	TRBV25-1	TRBD2	TRBJ2-5	16	CASSEWGGLGQETQYF	TGTGCCAGCAGTGAATGGGGGGGACTGGGGCAAGAGACCCAGTACTTC
-	TRBV3-1/TRBV3-2	TRBD2	TRBJ2-3	19	CASSQVTSGVGSSTDTQYF	TGTGCCAGCAGCCAAGTGACTAGCGGGGTTGGCTCGTCTACAGATACGCAGTATTTT
-	TRBV7-2	TRBD1	TRBJ2-1	13	CASSSDRDNEQFF	TGTGCCAGCAGCTCTGACAGGGACAATGAGCAGTTCTTC
once	TRBV6-6	TRBD2	TRBJ2-1	14	CASTTTSGSTEQFF	TGTGCCAGCACTACGACTAGCGGGAGTACTGAGCAGTTCTTC